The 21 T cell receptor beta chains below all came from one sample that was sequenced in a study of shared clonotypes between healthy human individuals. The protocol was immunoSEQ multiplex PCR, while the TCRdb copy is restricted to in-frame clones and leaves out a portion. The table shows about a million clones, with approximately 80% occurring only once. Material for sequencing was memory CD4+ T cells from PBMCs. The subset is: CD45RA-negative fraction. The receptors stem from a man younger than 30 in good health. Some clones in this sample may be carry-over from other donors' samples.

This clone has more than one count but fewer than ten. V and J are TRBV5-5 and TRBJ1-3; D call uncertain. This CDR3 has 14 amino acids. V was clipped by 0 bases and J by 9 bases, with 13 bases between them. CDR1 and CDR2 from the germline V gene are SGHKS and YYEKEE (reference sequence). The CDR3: CASSLDFLVGTIYF. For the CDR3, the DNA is TGTGCCAGCAGCTTGGATTTTTTGGTGGGCACCATATATTTT.

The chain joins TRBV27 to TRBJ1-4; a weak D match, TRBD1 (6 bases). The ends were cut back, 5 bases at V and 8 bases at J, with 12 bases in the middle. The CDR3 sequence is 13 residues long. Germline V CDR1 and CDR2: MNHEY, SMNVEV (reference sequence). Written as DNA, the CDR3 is TGTGCCAGCAGTAGACAGGAGGGAGAAAAACTGTTTTTT. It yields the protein CASSRQEGEKLFF.

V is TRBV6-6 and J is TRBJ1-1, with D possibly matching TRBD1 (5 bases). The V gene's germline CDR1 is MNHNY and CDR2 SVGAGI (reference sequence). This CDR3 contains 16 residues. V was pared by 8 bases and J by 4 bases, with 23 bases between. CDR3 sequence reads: CASVSRTSRPGTEAFF. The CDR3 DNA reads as TGTGCCAGCGTATCACGGACATCCAGGCCGGGCACTGAAGCTTTCTTT.

CDR3 amino acids: CASSLTGERDEAFF. The CDR3 nucleotides are TGTGCCAGCAGCTTAACCGGGGAAAGAGATGAAGCTTTCTTT. This sequence joins TRBV7-8 and TRBJ1-1; D unclear. The V end lost 2 bases, the J end lost 7 bases, and 14 bases lay between the germline ends. The CDR3 covers 14 residues. The germline gives CDR1 SGHVS, CDR2 FQNEAQ.

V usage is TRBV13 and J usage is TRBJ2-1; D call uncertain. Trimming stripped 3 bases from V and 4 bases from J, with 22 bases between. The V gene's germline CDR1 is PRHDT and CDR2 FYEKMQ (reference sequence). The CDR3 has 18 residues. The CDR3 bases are TGTGCCAGCAGCTTGGTCTCCCACCTCGGCACTCGATACAATGAGCAGTTCTTC. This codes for CASSLVSHLGTRYNEQFF.

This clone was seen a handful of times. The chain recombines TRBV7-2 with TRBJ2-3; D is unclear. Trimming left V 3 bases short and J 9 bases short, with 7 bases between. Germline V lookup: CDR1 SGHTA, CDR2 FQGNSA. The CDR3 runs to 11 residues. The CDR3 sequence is CASSFYETQYF. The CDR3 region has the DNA TGTGCCAGCAGCTTCTATGAGACGCAGTATTTT.

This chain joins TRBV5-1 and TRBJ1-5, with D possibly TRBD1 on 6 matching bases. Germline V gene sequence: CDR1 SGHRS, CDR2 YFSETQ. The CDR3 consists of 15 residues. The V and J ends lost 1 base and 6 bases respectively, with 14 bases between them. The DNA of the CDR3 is TGCGCCAGCAGCTTGCTAGGGGGACGGAGTCAGCCCCAGCATTTT. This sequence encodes CASSLLGGRSQPQHF.

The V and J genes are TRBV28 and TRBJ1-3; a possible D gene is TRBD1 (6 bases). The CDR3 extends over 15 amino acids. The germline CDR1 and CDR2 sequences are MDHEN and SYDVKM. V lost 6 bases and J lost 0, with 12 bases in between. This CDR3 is CASRGGPSSGNTIYF. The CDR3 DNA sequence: TGTGCCAGCAGGGGGGGGCCCTCCTCTGGAAACACCATATATTTT.

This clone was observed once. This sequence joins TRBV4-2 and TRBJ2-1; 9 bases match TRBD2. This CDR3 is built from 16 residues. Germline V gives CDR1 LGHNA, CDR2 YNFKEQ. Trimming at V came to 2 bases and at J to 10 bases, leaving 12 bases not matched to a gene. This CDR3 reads CASSQISGGRDREQFF. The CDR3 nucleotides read TGTGCCAGCAGCCAAATAAGCGGGGGGAGGGATAGGGAGCAGTTCTTC.

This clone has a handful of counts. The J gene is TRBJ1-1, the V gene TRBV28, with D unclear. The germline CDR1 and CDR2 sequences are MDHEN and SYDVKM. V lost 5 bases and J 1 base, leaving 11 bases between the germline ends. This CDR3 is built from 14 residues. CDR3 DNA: TGTGCCAGCAGTACCGGGCAGCCGAACACTGAAGCTTTCTTT. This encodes CASSTGQPNTEAFF.

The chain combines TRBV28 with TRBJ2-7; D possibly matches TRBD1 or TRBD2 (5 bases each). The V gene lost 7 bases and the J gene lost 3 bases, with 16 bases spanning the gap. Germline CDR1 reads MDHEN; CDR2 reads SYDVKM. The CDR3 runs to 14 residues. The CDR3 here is CASTPAIGGYEQYF. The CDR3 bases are TGTGCCAGCACCCCAGCGATTGGGGGCTACGAGCAGTACTTC.

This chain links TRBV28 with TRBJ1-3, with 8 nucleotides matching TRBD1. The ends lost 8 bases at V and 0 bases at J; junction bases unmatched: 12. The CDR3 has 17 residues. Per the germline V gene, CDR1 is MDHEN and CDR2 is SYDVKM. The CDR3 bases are TGTGCCAGCGCCCCCGACAGGGGTAGGGGCTCTGGAAACACCATATATTTT. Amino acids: CASAPDRGRGSGNTIYF.

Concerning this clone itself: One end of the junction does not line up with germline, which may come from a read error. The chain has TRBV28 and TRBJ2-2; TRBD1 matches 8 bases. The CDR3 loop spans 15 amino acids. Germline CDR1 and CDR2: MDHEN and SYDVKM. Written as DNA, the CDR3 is TGTGCCAGCAAGCCCAGGGGGCGAGGCACCGGGGGGCTGTTTTTT. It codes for CASKPRGRGTGGLFF.

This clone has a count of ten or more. As DNA, the CDR3 is TGTGCCAGCAGTTTTATTGAGGCAGTTGAGCAGTTCTTC. Amino acid sequence: CASSFIEAVEQFF. The chain links TRBV2 to TRBJ2-1, with D uncertain. Germline V gene data show CDR1 as SNHLY and CDR2 as FYNNEI. This CDR3 is 13 amino acids long. V lost 5 bases to trimming and J lost 9 bases, with 14 bases between them. Complete variable domain (other parts from reference TRBV2 and TRBJ2-1): EPEVTQTPSHQVTQMGQEVILRCVPISNHLYFYWYRQILGQKVEFLVSFYNNEISEKSEIFDDQFSVERPDGSNFTLKIRSTKLEDSAMYFCASSFIEAVEQFFGPGTRLTVL.

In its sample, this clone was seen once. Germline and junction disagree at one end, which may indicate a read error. The CDR3 sequence is CASSHTQSGTKYRHF. The CDR3 bases are TGTGCCAGCAGTCACACGCAATCCGGGACAAAATATCGGCACTTC. The chain uses TRBV6-5 and TRBJ2-7; perhaps TRBD1 as D (6 bases). There are 15 residues in the CDR3. Germline assignment: CDR1 MNHEY and CDR2 SVGAGI.

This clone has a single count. The CDR3 coding sequence is TGTGCCAGCAGTCTCCTTCCCGGGTCCGGGGCCAACGTCCTGACTTTC. Its protein is CASSLLPGSGANVLTF. The gene calls are TRBV28 and TRBJ2-6; D not certain. Germline CDR1 reads MDHEN; CDR2 reads SYDVKM. Trimming shortened V by 5 bases and J by 4 bases, and 15 bases separated the two germline ends. CDR3 length equals 16 residues.

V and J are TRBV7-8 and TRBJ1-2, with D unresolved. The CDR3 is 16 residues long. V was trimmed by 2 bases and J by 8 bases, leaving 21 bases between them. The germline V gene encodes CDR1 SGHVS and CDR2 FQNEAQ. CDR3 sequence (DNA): TGTGCCAGCAGCTTAAGGGTACTAGTTGAGTCGGCGGGCTACACCTTC. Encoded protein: CASSLRVLVESAGYTF.

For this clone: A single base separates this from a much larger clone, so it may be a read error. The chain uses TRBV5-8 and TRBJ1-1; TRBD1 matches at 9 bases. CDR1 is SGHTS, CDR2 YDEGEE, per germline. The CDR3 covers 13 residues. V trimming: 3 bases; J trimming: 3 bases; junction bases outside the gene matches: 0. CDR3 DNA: TGTGCCAGCAGCTGGGACAGGGACACTGAAGCTTTCTTT. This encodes CASSWDRDTEAFF.

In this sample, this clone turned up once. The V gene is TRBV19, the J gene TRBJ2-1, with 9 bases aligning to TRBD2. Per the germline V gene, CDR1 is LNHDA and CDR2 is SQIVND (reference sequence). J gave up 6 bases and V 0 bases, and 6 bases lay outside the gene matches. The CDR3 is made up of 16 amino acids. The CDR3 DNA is TGTGCCAGTAGTATAGAGAGTAGCGGGGGTGTCAATGAGCAGTTCTTC. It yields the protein CASSIESSGGVNEQFF.

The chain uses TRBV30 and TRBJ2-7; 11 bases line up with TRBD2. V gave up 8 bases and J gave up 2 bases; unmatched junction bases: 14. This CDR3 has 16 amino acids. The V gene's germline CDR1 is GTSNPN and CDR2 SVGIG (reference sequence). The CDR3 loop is CALRDRASGRPYEQYF. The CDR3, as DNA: TGTGCCCTCCGGGACAGGGCTAGCGGGAGGCCCTACGAGCAGTACTTC.

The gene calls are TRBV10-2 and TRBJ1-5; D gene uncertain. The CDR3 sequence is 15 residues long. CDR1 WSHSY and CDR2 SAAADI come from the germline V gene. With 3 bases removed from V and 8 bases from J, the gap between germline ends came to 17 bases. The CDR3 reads CASSDGQALREPQHF. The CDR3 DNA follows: TGCGCCAGCAGTGATGGCCAGGCTCTTCGGGAGCCCCAGCATTTT.